A selection of T cell receptor beta chains follows, all from one sample in a study of PD-1 blockade in classical Hodgkin lymphoma. The data were produced by immunoSEQ multiplex PCR, yet TCRdb's version contains in-frame clones alone and is incomplete. The top ten clones hold about 9.4% of a sample with around 93,000 clones, more than 70% of them seen once. Sample: peripheral blood mononuclear cells (PBMCs), taken before the fourth cycle of nivolumab. Receptors originate from a human donor with classical Hodgkin lymphoma. Both conserved end residues are trimmed from each CDR3. The D gene is left open where the match is weak.

CDR3	V	J	D
ASSSLLGADTQY	TRBV7-2	TRBJ2-3	.
ASSFLGGPSYNEQF	TRBV7-6	TRBJ2-1	.
ASSPWGDQPQH	TRBV2	TRBJ1-5	.
AISEGGISTDTQY	TRBV10-3	TRBJ2-3	.
ASSDLY	TRBV25-1	TRBJ2-7	.
ASITRQGMGRAF	TRBV19	TRBJ1-1	TRBD1
ASPFPGLAGVTDTQY	TRBV28	TRBJ2-3	TRBD2
ASSLVPAGGPRTYNEQF	TRBV11-2	TRBJ2-1	TRBD2
ASSPVGMANQPQH	TRBV19	TRBJ1-5	.
ASSQETGDEQY	TRBV4-1	TRBJ2-7	TRBD1
ASSQESLGGDTQY	TRBV4-3	TRBJ2-3	.
ASSIGRVSTEAF	TRBV19	TRBJ1-1	.
ASSPGTGGQETQY	TRBV18	TRBJ2-5	TRBD1
ASSYAVGTGDYEQY	TRBV6-6	TRBJ2-7	TRBD1
ASSYPTGTRGAF	TRBV5-4	TRBJ1-1	.
ASSLSIGSGGAGELF	TRBV27	TRBJ2-2	.
ASTIGGAGQGYEQY	TRBV6-6	TRBJ2-7	TRBD1
ASSLGSPGQPQH	TRBV5-1	TRBJ1-5	.
ASSRQPHTDTQY	TRBV6-5	TRBJ2-3	.
ASSPGGNGYT	TRBV7-9	TRBJ1-2	.
ASNPQGRGYGYT	TRBV2	TRBJ1-2	.
ASSNVYGGSYEQY	TRBV27	TRBJ2-7	.
ASSGSGGAREQY	TRBV9	TRBJ2-7	TRBD2
ASSLEFGAGHNSPLH	TRBV11-2	TRBJ1-6	.
ASSWTGESSEQY	TRBV11-3	TRBJ2-7	TRBD1
ASSPPIPGPWNTEAF	TRBV18	TRBJ1-1	.
ASSFGTPGEQY	TRBV5-1	TRBJ2-7	.
ASSPGLVYNEQF	TRBV7-2	TRBJ2-1	TRBD2
ASSTRGLAGTNTGELF	TRBV19	TRBJ2-2	TRBD2
ASSDERGAGELF	TRBV2	TRBJ2-2	.
ASSIGAFSYEQY	TRBV7-2	TRBJ2-7	.
AISESTGRQPQH	TRBV10-3	TRBJ1-5	.
ARSPDRQY	TRBV5-3	TRBJ2-7	.
ASSQEDRGTSSTDTQY	TRBV4-2	TRBJ2-3	TRBD1